These 14 T cell receptor beta chains came from one sample sequenced in a study of blood T cell repertoires in COVID-19. Measured with immunoSEQ multiplex PCR; TCRdb has only the in-frame clones, and not every one. Counted here are 78,000 or so clones, almost 85% occurring once; the ten biggest clones make up about 12%. Sample: peripheral blood. These receptors were taken from a man at least 80 years old with acute or convalescent COVID-19.

Here the CDR3 DNA reads TGTGCCAGCAGCCCAGTAGCGGGGTACCACGAGCAGTACTTC. Residues: CASSPVAGYHEQYF. The chain uses TRBV6-6 and TRBJ2-7; 8 bases map to TRBD2. The CDR3 extends over 14 amino acids. CDR1 MNHNY and CDR2 SVGAGI come from the germline V gene (reference sequence). The trim removed 6 bases at V and 5 bases at J, leaving 9 bases unmatched.

The J gene is TRBJ2-3, the V gene TRBV6-5; the match to TRBD1 covers 9 bases. CDR1 is MNHEY, CDR2 SVGAGI, per germline. CDR3 length: 14 residues. V dropped 7 bases and J dropped 6; count of bases not matched to a gene: 8. The DNA of the CDR3 is TGTGCCAGCAACCCGGGGACAGGGAGCGATACGCAGTATTTT. Its translation is CASNPGTGSDTQYF.

The chain couples TRBV19 to TRBJ1-2, with D tentatively TRBD1 (6 bases). The CDR3 loop spans 15 amino acids. CDR1 is LNHDA, CDR2 SQIVND, per germline (reference sequence). The V and J ends lost 9 bases and 1 base respectively, with 18 bases between them. The CDR3 sequence is CASHAKDSFNYGYTF. The DNA for the CDR3 is TGTGCCAGCCACGCTAAGGACAGCTTTAACTATGGCTACACCTTC.

This clone was found once. The chain joins TRBV12-3 or TRBV12-4 to TRBJ2-7; TRBD1 matches at 9 bases. Trimming removed 4 bases from V and 6 bases from J; junction bases left unmatched: 1. CDR3 length: 12 amino acids. CDR3 sequence: CASSWDRVEQYF. The DNA of the CDR3 is TGTGCCAGCAGTTGGGACAGGGTCGAGCAGTACTTC.

This clone was observed a single time. The V and J genes are TRBV18 and TRBJ1-3, with 7 bases matching TRBD1. This CDR3 comprises 16 residues. V lost 3 bases, J lost 2 bases, and 7 bases stayed unmatched. Germline V lookup: CDR1 KGHSH, CDR2 LQKENI. The CDR3 protein is CASSPLDRSTGNTIYF. CDR3 nucleotide sequence: TGTGCCAGCTCACCGCTGGACAGGTCGACTGGAAACACCATATATTTT.

Comment on this clone: An end of the junction differs from the germline gene, which may be a read error. This chain connects TRBV7-3 to TRBJ1-2, with 10 positions matching TRBD1. From germline, CDR1 is SGHTA and CDR2 FQGTGA. The CDR3 contains 16 residues. CDR3 in DNA: TGTGTCAGCAGCCCTCAGGCGGGACAGGGGAGCTATGGCTACACCTTC. This sequence encodes CVSSPQAGQGSYGYTF.

DNA for the CDR3: TGCGCCAGCAGGGATATCCAGGGGGTACAAGAGACCCAGTACTTC. Its protein is CASRDIQGVQETQYF. The rearrangement joins TRBV4-1 to TRBJ2-5; 7 bases match TRBD1. From germline, CDR1 is MGHRA and CDR2 YSYEKL. The CDR3 consists of 15 residues. Losses at the gene ends were 6 bases for V and 2 bases for J; bases not matched to a gene: 9.

This clone was recorded a few times. The chain combines TRBV6-1 with TRBJ1-3; the match to TRBD1 covers 9 bases. This CDR3 is built from 16 residues. Germline loops: CDR1 MNHNS, CDR2 SASEGT. The junction had 3 bases not matched to a gene; V was cut back by 3 bases and J by 0 bases. CDR3 nucleotides: TGTGCCAGCAGTGAGAGGGACAGGGCCTCTGGAAACACCATATATTTT. Protein: CASSERDRASGNTIYF.

This chain uses TRBV11-2 with TRBJ1-6; 11 bases match TRBD1. The CDR3 spans 15 residues. V lost 5 bases and J lost 9; bases outside the gene matches: 6. Germline V lookup: CDR1 SGHAT, CDR2 FQNNGV. CDR3 coding DNA: TGTGCCAGCAGCCTGCGGACAGGGGGCGCTTCACCCCTCCACTTT. It specifies CASSLRTGGASPLHF.

This clone has just one count. The rearrangement joins TRBV19 to TRBJ2-4; possibly TRBD1 for D (6 bases). The DNA end is a closer match to TRBJ2-7, so the J assignment may be wrong. This CDR3 comprises 13 residues. The germline V gene has CDR1 LNHDA and CDR2 SQIVND (reference sequence). CDR3 sequence (DNA): TGTGCCAGTAGTACACCCACAGGGTCCGAGCAGTACTTC. It encodes CASSTPTGSEQYF.

The chain combines TRBV29-1 with TRBJ1-5; D possibly corresponds to TRBD1 (5 bases). Trimming left V 7 bases short and J 3 bases short, with 13 bases between. The CDR3 is made up of 13 amino acids. The V gene's germline CDR1 is SQVTM and CDR2 ANQGSEA. The chain's CDR3 is CSAARGDNQPQHF. CDR3 DNA: TGCAGCGCCGCCCGGGGGGACAATCAGCCCCAGCATTTT. The variable domain in full, with the rest retrieved from reference TRBV29-1 and TRBJ1-5, is SAVISQKPSRDICQRGTSLTIQCQVDSQVTMMFWYRQQPGQSLTLIATANQGSEATYESGFVIDKFPISRPNLTFSTLTVSNMSPEDSSIYLCSAARGDNQPQHFGDGTRLSIL.

This chain links TRBV19 with TRBJ1-4, with no clear D. The germline V gene has CDR1 LNHDA and CDR2 SQIVND (reference sequence). The V end was cut by 4 bases, the J end by 8 bases, with 8 bases between. The CDR3 length is 12 residues. CDR3 nucleotide sequence: TGTGCCAGTAGTAGGGCAGGAGAAAAACTGTTTTTT. As protein: CASSRAGEKLFF.

Written as DNA, the CDR3 is TGCGCCACCACGCGCATGGCAGGGGCGGACACTGAAGCTTTCTTT. Amino acid sequence: CATTRMAGADTEAFF. The chain combines TRBV5-1 with TRBJ1-1; D is possibly TRBD1 (6 bases). Per germline, CDR1 SGHRS and CDR2 YFSETQ. V gave up 9 bases and J gave up 3 bases, with 21 bases separating them. This CDR3 spans 15 amino acids.

The chain combines TRBV7-3 with TRBJ1-2; 7 nucleotides match TRBD1. Germline-derived CDR1 and CDR2 are SGHTA and FQGTGA. There are 14 residues in the CDR3. V shed 5 bases, J shed 6 bases, and the junction held 9 bases outside the gene matches. The CDR3 region has the DNA TGTGCCAGCAGCCTCACCAGGGGGACGCATGGCTACACCTTC. Translation gives CASSLTRGTHGYTF. Variable domain in full (rest from reference TRBV7-3 and TRBJ1-2): GAGVSQTPSNKVTEKGKYVELRCDPISGHTALYWYRQSLGQGPEFLIYFQGTGAADDSGLPNDRFFAVRPEGSVSTLKIQRTERGDSAVYLCASSLTRGTHGYTFGSGTRLTVV.